The clone carrying this T cell receptor beta chain was counted at least ten times. Its antigen remains unknown. The source of the sample is a study of neurological immune-mediated disorders. Via MiXCR, TCRdb re-called the 5' RACE reads, giving one row per CDR3 protein. The repertoire includes around 130,000 distinct CDR3 sequences, roughly 3.2% of them detected once, and about 1.2% sits in the top ten. The V gene end was trimmed by 5 bases and the J gene end by 4 bases; junction bases not matched to a gene: 7. The CDR3 is 15 residues long. Study-level results: No expanded-clone CDR3 amino acid sequence recurred across subjects, suggesting private TCR-beta repertoires.

The sequenced sample was PBMCs. The TCR sequence derives from a young woman with multiple sclerosis. The J gene is TRBJ2-3, the V gene TRBV12-3 or TRBV12-4, with TRBD2 identical over 9 bases. In DNA form, the CDR3 reads TGTGCCAGCAGTATCGGGACTAGCTTGTCAGATACGCAGTATTTT. Translated: CASSIGTSLSDTQYF.